This paragraph covers one T cell receptor beta chain sequence. The clone's antigen remains unknown. No much larger clone is present one base from it, and per-base qualities are unavailable. The sample belongs to a study of blood T cell repertoires in COVID-19 (dated by TCRdb to the early 2020s). Describing the broader study: The collaborator samples originated in the United States, Italy and Spain and spanned the acute and convalescent phases of COVID-19. The material from the prospective study consisted of cDNA or gDNA derived from T cells, B-cell-depleted T cells, or PBMCs. Deeply sampled blood TCRbeta repertoires from subjects exposed to, actively infected with, or recovered from COVID-19 were included in the dataset. The repertoires were made available in a free public database intended to serve as a resource for research on the immune response to SARS-CoV-2. Samples came from the ongoing ImmuneRACE study (first 160 participants) plus 1,254 subjects from 6 global collaborators. Nearly every sample came with metadata listing a de-identified subject ID, COVID-19 status, age in years and sex. HLA class I and class II types, where available, came from metadata supplied by the sample provider rather than from assay-based typing. General findings and caveats noted by the study authors: The quantity of clinical and demographic metadata differed by source and by participant and was supplied without curation.

Participants in the prospective study were aged 18 to 89 years, lived in about two dozen United States geographic areas, and enrolled through a virtual design. To assign participants to cohorts, the prospective study relied on clinical history that participants themselves reported in a screening survey and a study questionnaire. Exposed participants had been in contact, within 2 weeks of entering the study, with a person who had a PCR-confirmed or clinician-diagnosed case of COVID-19. In the prospective study, whole blood, serum and a nasopharyngeal or oropharyngeal swab were collected from each participant by mobile phlebotomists. Over an approximately two-month period, participants in the prospective study had the option of providing additional blood draws and questionnaires. Blood samples from the prospective study were shipped frozen or at room temperature prior to DNA extraction. V was cut back by 8 bases and J by 7 bases, leaving a gap of 11 bases between them. The CDR3 holds 11 amino acids from the cysteine to the phenylalanine. CDR3 DNA is the only sequence kept; it has 33 bases, read in frame from the first base. For CDR1 and CDR2, the germline V gene (reference sequence) lists LNHNV and YYDKDF.

The immunoSEQ Assay, a bias-controlled multiplex PCR, was used to amplify TCRbeta CDR3 regions from genomic DNA. The authors processed their data as follows. Within the assay, amplification of reference gene primers was used to estimate how many nucleated cells each sample contained. To quantify the absolute abundance of each unique TCRbeta CDR3 rearrangement, sequence reads were collapsed and filtered. Productive Simpson clonality was computed per sample as the square root of Simpson's diversity index over productive rearrangements. What TCRdb holds here is the immuneACCESS table cut down to in-frame rearrangements. Part of the clones is not present; checked against another copy, under half of the missing clones reflect an unresolved V gene, and the others are unexplained. D and trimming come from the DNA, and the V and J calls and clone size come from that table. In this sample the table shows more than 150,000 clones, 70% to 80% of which occur a single time. Of the sample, roughly 14% falls within the top ten clones.

The material sequenced was PBMCs or T cells enriched from blood (not recorded which). The chain joins TRBV15 to TRBJ1-2; confidence is insufficient to name the D gene. This sequence originates from a man aged 55-75 years who had been exposed to COVID-19. The encoded CDR3 is CATQEDGGYTF. The DNA reads TGTGCCACCCAGGAAGACGGTGGCTACACCTTC. Full variable domain (CDR3 extended with the reference TRBV15 and TRBJ1-2 proteins): DAMVIQNPRYQVTQFGKPVTLSCSQTLNHNVMYWYQQKSSQAPKLLFHYYDKDFNNEADTPDNFQSRRPNTSFCFLDIRSPGLGDTAMYLCATQEDGGYTFGSGTRLTVV.